Each of the 31 T cell receptor beta chains below was sequenced from the same sample in a study of early T cells in non-severe SARS-CoV-2 infection. TCRdb re-called the 5' RACE reads through MiXCR, storing one row per CDR3 protein. The table includes 42,000 or so distinct CDR3 sequences, roughly 10% detected once. Sequencing was performed on whole blood. These receptor sequences come from an adult who was a healthcare worker with PCR-confirmed SARS-CoV-2 infection or an uninfected control (not recorded which).

This clonotype has ten or more counts. The V call is TRBV12-3 or TRBV12-4, the J call TRBJ2-1; 9 nucleotides match TRBD2. This CDR3 has 15 amino acids. V trimming: 6 bases; J trimming: 7 bases; junction bases outside the gene matches: 10. The CDR3 here is CASSRRTSAVNEQFF. DNA for the CDR3: TGTGCCAGCAGCCGAAGGACTAGCGCTGTGAATGAGCAGTTCTTC.

The chain links TRBV28 to TRBJ2-7, with D unclear. The CDR3 is 13 residues long. The germline V gene encodes CDR1 MDHEN and CDR2 SYDVKM. With 2 bases removed from V and 0 bases from J, the gap between germline ends came to 5 bases. For the CDR3, the DNA is TGTGCCAGCAGTTTACCAGACTCCTACGAGCAGTACTTC. Translating it yields CASSLPDSYEQYF.

This clonotype has at least ten counts. This rearrangement joins TRBV12-3 or TRBV12-4 to TRBJ2-7; TRBD1 matches at 11 bases. CDR3 length: 15 amino acids. Losses at the gene ends were 6 bases for V and 6 bases for J; bases not matched to a gene: 10. CDR3 nucleotides: TGTGCCAGCAGCGTTGTAAGGGGACAGGGGGGCGAGCAGTACTTC. It specifies CASSVVRGQGGEQYF.

At least ten counts were recorded for this clonotype. The genes are TRBV18 and TRBJ1-4; the match to TRBD1 covers 9 bases. From germline, CDR1 is KGHSH and CDR2 LQKENI. V lost 2 bases to trimming and J lost 5 bases; unmatched junction nucleotides: 3. CDR3 length: 15 residues. The CDR3 DNA reads TGTGCCAGCTCACCAAGTGGGACAGGGAATGAAAAACTGTTTTTT. Protein product: CASSPSGTGNEKLFF.

This clonotype was picked up many times. The CDR3 spells CASSSTRARRDNEQFF. The CDR3 nucleotides read TGTGCCAGCAGCTCGACCCGGGCCAGAAGAGACAATGAGCAGTTCTTC. This rearrangement joins TRBV11-2 to TRBJ2-1; no definite D call. V was cut by 4 bases and J by 5 bases, with 18 bases left in between. CDR3 size: 16 residues. Germline V CDR1 and CDR2: SGHAT, FQNNGV.

Only a few counts were recorded for this clonotype. The V gene is TRBV27, the J gene TRBJ2-3; possible D gene TRBD2, 5 bases. The V and J ends lost 0 bases and 8 bases respectively, with 6 bases between them. The CDR3 spans 12 residues. Germline V gene sequence: CDR1 MNHEY, CDR2 SMNVEV (reference sequence). The CDR3 DNA is TGTGCCAGCAGTTTATCGGGGAGTACGCAGTATTTT. This codes for CASSLSGSTQYF.

This clonotype was seen only a few times. This chain uses TRBV2 with TRBJ2-1; 9 positions match TRBD2. V dropped 4 bases and J dropped 4; count of bases not matched to a gene: 5. Germline values: CDR1 SNHLY, CDR2 FYNNEI. This CDR3 is 15 amino acids long. This CDR3 is CASSGLAGLYNEQFF. The CDR3 DNA is TGTGCCAGCAGTGGTCTAGCGGGGTTATACAATGAGCAGTTCTTC.

This clonotype was observed many times. This rearrangement joins TRBV12-3 or TRBV12-4 to TRBJ2-3; perhaps TRBD2 as D (6 bases). Trimming took 5 bases from V and 2 from J, leaving 17 bases between them. CDR3 length: 16 amino acids. CDR3 nucleotides: TGTGCCAGCAGTGCCGACAGTGGAGGGGCCACAGATACGCAGTATTTT. Residues: CASSADSGGATDTQYF.

The V and J genes are TRBV5-1 and TRBJ2-2; unclear D gene. Germline CDR1 reads SGHRS; CDR2 reads YFSETQ. Trimming removed 3 bases at V and 2 bases at J, with 5 bases between. This CDR3 has 13 residues. The CDR3 sequence: CASSSSNTGELFF. CDR3 nucleotide sequence: TGCGCCAGCAGCTCTTCAAACACCGGGGAGCTGTTTTTT.

This clonotype showed up many times. The V gene is TRBV11-2, the J gene TRBJ2-2, with D perhaps TRBD1 (6 bases). Germline CDR1 and CDR2: SGHAT and FQNNGV. Trimming removed 8 bases from V and 7 bases from J, with 17 bases in between. The length of the CDR3 is 14 residues. The chain's CDR3 is CASSLGRGVGELFF. The DNA of the CDR3 is TGTGCCAGCTCCCTCGGCAGGGGAGTCGGGGAGCTGTTTTTT. Drawing the rest from reference TRBV11-2 and TRBJ2-2, the complete variable domain is EAGVAQSPRYKIIEKRQSVAFWCNPISGHATLYWYQQILGQGPKLLIQFQNNGVVDDSQLPKDRFSAERLKGVDSTLKIQPAKLEDSAVYLCASSLGRGVGELFFGEGSRLTVL.

This clonotype was found many times. The V gene is TRBV19, the J gene TRBJ1-5; D gene ambiguous. Germline V gives CDR1 LNHDA, CDR2 SQIVND (reference sequence). The ends were cut back, 1 base at V and 4 bases at J, with 8 bases in the middle. CDR3 size: 14 residues. CDR3 bases: TGTGCCAGTAGTATAGTTGGATTGAATCAGCCCCAGCATTTT. Encoded protein: CASSIVGLNQPQHF.

This clonotype was observed many times. A junction end diverges from the germline sequence, so it may reflect a read error. The chain couples TRBV5-4 to TRBJ2-1; 7 bases line up with TRBD2. CDR1 and CDR2 from the germline V gene are SGHNT and YYREEE (reference sequence). This CDR3 has 15 amino acids. CDR3 sequence: CASSHGGDSNNEQFF. CDR3 DNA sequence: TGTGCCAGCAGCCATGGGGGGGACTCCAACAATGAGCAGTTCTTC.

This clonotype is medium-sized in the sample. The chain uses TRBV6-2 or TRBV6-3 and TRBJ2-1; D is uncertain. Trimming stripped 6 bases from V and 10 bases from J, with 13 bases between. CDR1 is MNHEY and CDR2 is SVGEGT in the germline V gene. This CDR3 spans 12 amino acids. CDR3 nucleotide sequence: TGTGCCAGCAGCCCCCCCACTTGGGAGCAGTTCTTC. The encoded protein is CASSPPTWEQFF.

This clonotype was counted ten times or more. The V and J genes are TRBV29-1 and TRBJ2-1; 8 bases agree with TRBD2. The CDR3 extends over 14 amino acids. V was pared by 4 bases and J by 0 bases, with 2 bases of the junction left unmatched. The germline V gene encodes CDR1 SQVTM and CDR2 ANQGSEA. CDR3 loop: CSVAGTSSYNEQFF. The DNA of the CDR3 is TGCAGCGTTGCCGGGACTAGCTCCTACAATGAGCAGTTCTTC.

Note on this clonotype: A clone one base away is much larger, so this may be a read error. This CDR3 fails to terminate in the conserved phenylalanine or tryptophan, so it likely reflects a read error. The rearrangement uses TRBV7-6 and TRBJ2-7; D gene unclear. Trimming pared 1 base from V and 7 bases from J, leaving 11 bases between. Germline values: CDR1 SGHVS, CDR2 FNYEAQ. This CDR3 contains 13 residues. CDR3: CASSLGAQGEQYC. In DNA form, the CDR3 reads TGTGCCAGCAGCTTAGGGGCACAAGGAGAGCAGTACTGC.

The J gene is TRBJ2-1, the V gene TRBV9; D unclear. Trimming left V 0 bases short and J 6 bases short, with 4 bases between. This CDR3 is 12 amino acids long. The germline V gene has CDR1 SGDLS and CDR2 YYNGEE. For the CDR3, the DNA is TGTGCCAGCAGCGTAGTTCCCAATGAGCAGTTCTTC. Translated: CASSVVPNEQFF.

This clonotype was seen repeatedly, ten times or more. This rearrangement joins TRBV20-1 to TRBJ2-1; D possibly corresponds to TRBD2 (5 bases). CDR1 is DFQATT and CDR2 is SNEGSKA in the germline V gene (reference sequence). The CDR3 extends over 15 amino acids. The V end lost 4 bases, the J end lost 0 bases, and 13 bases lay between the germline ends. In DNA, the CDR3 is TGCAGTGCTAAGTCGATGGGGAGCTCCTACAATGAGCAGTTCTTC. This translates into CSAKSMGSSYNEQFF.

This clonotype has a count of ten or more. The chain is built from TRBV7-6 and TRBJ2-7; 10 nucleotides line up with TRBD2. Germline CDR1 and CDR2: SGHVS and FNYEAQ. Trimming took 0 bases from V and 5 from J; bases not matched to a gene: 4. This CDR3 has 15 residues. Here the CDR3 DNA reads TGTGCCAGCAGCTTAGCAAGCGGGAGGGCGGACGAGCAGTACTTC. It is translated as CASSLASGRADEQYF.

J is TRBJ2-2 and V is TRBV7-2; no firm D call. The CDR3 spans 11 residues. The V end was cut by 3 bases, the J end by 9 bases, with 5 bases between. Germline lookup yields CDR1 SGHTA and CDR2 FQGNSA. The CDR3 DNA sequence: TGTGCCAGCAGCTTTCGGTGGGAGCTGTTTTTT. Its translation: CASSFRWELFF. The variable domain in full, with the rest retrieved from reference TRBV7-2 and TRBJ2-2, is GAGVSQSPSNKVTEKGKDVELRCDPISGHTALYWYRQSLGQGLEFLIYFQGNSAPDKSGLPSDRFSAERTGGSVSTLTIQRTQQEDSAVYLCASSFRWELFFGEGSRLTVL.

The chain links TRBV6-1 to TRBJ1-1; no clear D. Deletions cut 0 bases from V and 7 bases from J, with 9 bases between. The CDR3 length is 13 residues. The germline CDR1 and CDR2 sequences are MNHNS and SASEGT. This chain's CDR3 is CASSEALTLEAFF. In nucleotides, the CDR3 is TGTGCCAGCAGTGAAGCGCTGACACTTGAAGCTTTCTTT.

This clonotype was counted only a few times. The chain couples TRBV19 to TRBJ2-1, with 8 positions matching TRBD2. Germline values: CDR1 LNHDA, CDR2 SQIVND (reference sequence). V shed 3 bases and J 7 bases; nucleotides not matched to a gene: 11. The CDR3 is made up of 16 amino acids. In DNA form, the CDR3 reads TGTGCCAGTAGTATTAATACGGGGGGGACTAGGAATGAGCAGTTCTTC. Translation: CASSINTGGTRNEQFF.

This clonotype was seen at least ten times. V gene TRBV24-1 combines with J gene TRBJ2-1, with a possible D match to TRBD2 (5 bases). Germline V gives CDR1 KGHDR, CDR2 SFDVKD. V gave up 4 bases and J gave up 2 bases, with 17 bases separating them. There are 17 residues in the CDR3. The CDR3 DNA sequence: TGTGCCACCAGTGACACCAAGCTCGCGGAGGCCTACAATGAGCAGTTCTTC. Translated, it gives CATSDTKLAEAYNEQFF.

This clonotype was picked up a small number of times. V usage is TRBV28 and J usage is TRBJ2-5, with unresolved D. Deletions cut 1 base from V and 5 bases from J, with 5 bases between. The germline gives CDR1 MDHEN, CDR2 SYDVKM. The CDR3 runs to 12 residues. CDR3 in DNA: TGTGCCAGCAGTTTATTCGGGGAGACCCAGTACTTC. This translates into CASSLFGETQYF. Full variable domain (outside the CDR3, taken from reference TRBV28 and TRBJ2-5): DVKVTQSSRYLVKRTGEKVFLECVQDMDHENMFWYRQDPGLGLRLIYFSYDVKMKEKGDIPEGYSVSREKKERFSLILESASTNQTSMYLCASSLFGETQYFGPGTRLLVL.

There are many counts of this clonotype. This sequence joins TRBV13 and TRBJ2-4; D is uncertain. Looked up from germline, CDR1 is PRHDT and CDR2 is FYEKMQ (reference sequence). V lost 0 bases, J lost 0 bases, and 6 bases lay in between. CDR3 length equals 15 residues. For the CDR3, the DNA is TGTGCCAGCAGCTTAGGGTCCCTAGCCAAAAACATTCAGTACTTC. Its translation is CASSLGSLAKNIQYF.

V gene TRBV5-1 combines with J gene TRBJ2-6; D unresolved. The CDR3 consists of 17 residues. Germline V gene sequence: CDR1 SGHRS, CDR2 YFSETQ. V lost 1 base and J lost 0, with 11 bases in between. The CDR3 coding sequence is TGCGCCAGCAGCTTGTGGCAGTCTACCTCTGGGGCCAACGTCCTGACTTTC. Translated, it gives CASSLWQSTSGANVLTF.

In this sample, this clonotype turned up a few times. J is TRBJ1-1 and V is TRBV4-3; D call uncertain. Trimming took 0 bases from V and 3 from J, leaving 5 bases between them. CDR1 and CDR2 from the germline V gene are LGHNA and YSLEER. This CDR3 contains 13 residues. In nucleotides, the CDR3 is TGCGCCAGCAGCCAAGATCTATACACTGAAGCTTTCTTT. Amino acids: CASSQDLYTEAFF.

The CDR3 sequence is CASSLGRASPLHF. The DNA for the CDR3 is TGTGCCAGCAGCTTAGGGAGGGCTTCACCCCTCCACTTT. This chain links TRBV7-2 with TRBJ1-6; D remains ambiguous. Germline values: CDR1 SGHTA, CDR2 FQGNSA. The CDR3 runs 13 residues. Between the trimmed V and J ends, which lost 1 base and 9 bases, there was a span of 7 bases.

There are a few counts of this clonotype. The chain joins TRBV28 to TRBJ2-7, with D possibly TRBD2 on 6 matching bases. V was clipped by 6 bases and J by 3 bases, with 9 bases between them. Germline V gene sequence: CDR1 MDHEN, CDR2 SYDVKM. This CDR3 is 12 amino acids long. The CDR3 region has the DNA TGTGCCAGCAGCGGGACTTTCTACGAGCAGTACTTC. It codes for CASSGTFYEQYF.

In its sample, this clonotype was seen many times. The V and J genes are TRBV29-1 and TRBJ1-3, with D perhaps TRBD1 (5 bases). This CDR3 spans 18 amino acids. Looked up from germline, CDR1 is SQVTM and CDR2 is ANQGSEA. Between the trimmed V and J ends, which lost 4 bases and 0 bases, there was a span of 22 bases. The CDR3 coding sequence is TGCAGCGTTGGGGCTTTAGTGAAGGGGCAAAGCTCTGGAAACACCATATATTTT. Translation gives CSVGALVKGQSSGNTIYF.

This clonotype was recorded many times. The chain links TRBV28 to TRBJ2-7; 8 bases are shared with TRBD1. The V and J ends lost 6 bases and 6 bases, in that order; junction bases with no gene match: 13. CDR3 length: 15 residues. CDR1 MDHEN and CDR2 SYDVKM come from the germline V gene. The CDR3 DNA is TGTGCCAGCAGCATCCCCCAGGACAGGGACATCGAGCAGTACTTC. Amino acids: CASSIPQDRDIEQYF.

The chain carries TRBV6-6 and TRBJ2-1; 10 bases align to TRBD2. After removal of 0 bases from V and 6 bases from J, the junction contained 8 bases not matched to a gene. This CDR3 spans 17 amino acids. Germline assignment: CDR1 MNHNY and CDR2 SVGAGI (reference sequence). The CDR3 nucleotides read TGTGCCAGCAGTTACTCGCTGCTAGCGGGAGAGGGCAATGAGCAGTTCTTC. Its translation is CASSYSLLAGEGNEQFF.